The T cell receptor (beta chain) under discussion was sequenced for a study of cytomegalovirus exposure and HLA in healthy donors. As for the study in general: The roughly 100 million unique TCR beta sequences, from roughly 170 million T cells, were found by an earlier analysis. The study, taken as a whole, reports: Common viral pathogens (according to a later analysis) appeared linked to several of the most significant clusters.

After removal of 10 bases from V and 6 bases from J, the junction contained 7 bases not matched to a gene. The CDR3 runs 12 residues. Germline values: CDR1 MNHEY, CDR2 SMNVEV (reference sequence). About this clone: What it binds is unknown.

Researchers ran the PCR with 60 Vbeta and 13 Jbeta primers. Clones were sequenced by immunoSEQ multiplex PCR, and TCRdb holds only the in-frame ones, with some missing. Found here are about 160,000 clones, 76% of them singletons; the top ten hold 0.75% to 0.8%. The receptor was isolated from a female donor in good health and CMV-seronegative. Sequenced input: PBMCs. The chain uses TRBV27 and TRBJ2-7; 9 nucleotides agree with TRBD1. The CDR3 nucleotides are TGTGCCACCGGACAGGGGATCGCCGAGCAGTACTTC. It translates to CATGQGIAEQYF.